A single T cell receptor (beta chain) is shown here with its context. Antigen: not known. Between the trimmed V and J ends, which lost 6 bases and 6 bases, there was a span of 17 bases. Per the germline V gene, CDR1 is KGHDR and CDR2 is SFDVKD. The CDR3 sequence is 14 residues long. Time point given: newly diagnosed GD, antithyroid drugs for less than 3 months. PBMC-extracted RNA yielded the TCR library. These data are taken from a study of regulatory T cells in long-lasting Graves disease. Points from the study as a whole: No thyroid tissue was studied; the work used peripheral blood only.

The authors built TCR beta libraries using iRepertoire HTBI primers and Arm-PCR of CDR3 regions. Per the study methods: Analysis of the samples identified more than 60 TRBV and 14 to 15 TRBJ segments. TCRdb passed the multiplex PCR reads through MiXCR, listing each CDR3 protein once. TCRdb, not the authors, supplied the V and J calls. The data hold over 500,000 distinct CDR3 sequences, with roughly 15% observed a single time. The same specimen was also included in a second study, on T cells in Graves' hyperthyroidism and ophthalmopathy.

This chain connects TRBV24-1 to TRBJ2-7; no firm D call. Sequencing used peripheral blood mononuclear cells (PBMCs), obtained at new diagnosis, from a patient treated with antithyroid drugs. The clonotype comes from a woman in her thirties with Graves disease. CDR3 loop: CATSPGGKRAEQYF. The CDR3 DNA sequence: TGTGCCACCAGTCCTGGCGGCAAACGGGCCGAGCAGTACTTC.